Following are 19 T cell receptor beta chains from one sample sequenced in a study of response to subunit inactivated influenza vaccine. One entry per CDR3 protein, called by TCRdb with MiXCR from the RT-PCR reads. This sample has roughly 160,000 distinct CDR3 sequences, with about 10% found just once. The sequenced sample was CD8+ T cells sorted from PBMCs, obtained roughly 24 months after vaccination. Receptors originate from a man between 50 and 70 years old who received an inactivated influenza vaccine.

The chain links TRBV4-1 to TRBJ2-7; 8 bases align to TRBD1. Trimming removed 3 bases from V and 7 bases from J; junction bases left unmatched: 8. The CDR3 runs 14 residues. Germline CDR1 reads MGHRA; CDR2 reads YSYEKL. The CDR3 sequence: CASSHGQGSGEQYF. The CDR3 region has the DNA TGCGCCAGCAGCCACGGACAGGGCTCGGGAGAGCAGTACTTC.

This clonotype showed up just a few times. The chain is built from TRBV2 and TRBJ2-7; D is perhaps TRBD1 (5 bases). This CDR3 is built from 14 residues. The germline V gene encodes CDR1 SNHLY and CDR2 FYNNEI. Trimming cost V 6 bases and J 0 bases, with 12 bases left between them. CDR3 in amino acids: CASSNRGFSYEQYF. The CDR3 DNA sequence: TGTGCCAGCAGCAATAGGGGATTCTCCTACGAGCAGTACTTC. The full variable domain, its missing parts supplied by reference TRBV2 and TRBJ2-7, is EPEVTQTPSHQVTQMGQEVILRCVPISNHLYFYWYRQILGQKVEFLVSFYNNEISEKSEIFDDQFSVERPDGSNFTLKIRSTKLEDSAMYFCASSNRGFSYEQYFGPGTRLTVT.

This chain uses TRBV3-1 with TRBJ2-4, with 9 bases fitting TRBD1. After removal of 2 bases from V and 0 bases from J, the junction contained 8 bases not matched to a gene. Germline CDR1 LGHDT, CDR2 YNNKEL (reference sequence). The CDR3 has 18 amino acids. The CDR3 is CASSQFRTGDKAKNIQYF. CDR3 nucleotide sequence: TGTGCCAGCAGCCAATTTCGGACAGGGGACAAAGCCAAAAACATTCAGTACTTC. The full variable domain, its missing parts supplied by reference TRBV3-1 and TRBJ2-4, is DTAVSQTPKYLVTQMGNDKSIKCEQNLGHDTMYWYKQDSKKFLKIMFSYNNKELIINETVPNRFSPKSPDKAHLNLHINSLELGDSAVYFCASSQFRTGDKAKNIQYFGAGTRLSVL.

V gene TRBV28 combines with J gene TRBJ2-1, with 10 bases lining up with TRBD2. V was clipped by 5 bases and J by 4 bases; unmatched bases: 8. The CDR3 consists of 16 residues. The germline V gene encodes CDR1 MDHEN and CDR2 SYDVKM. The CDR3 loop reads CASSQRGLATYNEQFF. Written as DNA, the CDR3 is TGTGCCAGCAGTCAAAGGGGACTAGCGACTTACAATGAGCAGTTCTTC. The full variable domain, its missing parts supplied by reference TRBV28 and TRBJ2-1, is DVKVTQSSRYLVKRTGEKVFLECVQDMDHENMFWYRQDPGLGLRLIYFSYDVKMKEKGDIPEGYSVSREKKERFSLILESASTNQTSMYLCASSQRGLATYNEQFFGPGTRLTVL.

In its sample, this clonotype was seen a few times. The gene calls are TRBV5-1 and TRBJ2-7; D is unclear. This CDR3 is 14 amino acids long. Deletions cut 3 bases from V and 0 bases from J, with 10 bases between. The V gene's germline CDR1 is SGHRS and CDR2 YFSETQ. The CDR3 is CASSSGSGSYEQYF. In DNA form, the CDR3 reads TGCGCCAGCAGCTCCGGGTCGGGCTCCTACGAGCAGTACTTC.

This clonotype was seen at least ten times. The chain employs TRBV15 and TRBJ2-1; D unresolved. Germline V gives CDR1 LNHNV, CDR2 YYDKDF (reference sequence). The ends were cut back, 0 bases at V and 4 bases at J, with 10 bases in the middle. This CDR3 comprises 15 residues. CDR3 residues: CATSREGAAYNEQFF. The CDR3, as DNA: TGTGCCACCAGCAGAGAAGGAGCAGCTTACAATGAGCAGTTCTTC.

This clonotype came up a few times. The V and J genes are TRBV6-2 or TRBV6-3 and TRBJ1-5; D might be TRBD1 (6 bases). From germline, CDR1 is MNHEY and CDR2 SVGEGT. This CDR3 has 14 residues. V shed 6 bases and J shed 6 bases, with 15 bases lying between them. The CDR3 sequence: CASSPRVGAQPQHF. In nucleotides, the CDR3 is TGTGCCAGCAGCCCCAGGGTGGGGGCTCAGCCCCAGCATTTT.

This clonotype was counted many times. CDR3 region: CASSPGTDYEQYF. The CDR3 nucleotides are TGTGCCAGCAGCCCTGGGACAGATTACGAGCAGTACTTC. This rearrangement joins TRBV28 to TRBJ2-7, with 7 bases identical to TRBD1. The CDR3 extends over 13 amino acids. Germline CDR1 reads MDHEN; CDR2 reads SYDVKM. Germline trimming cut 6 bases from V and 4 bases from J; bases unmatched to any gene: 6.

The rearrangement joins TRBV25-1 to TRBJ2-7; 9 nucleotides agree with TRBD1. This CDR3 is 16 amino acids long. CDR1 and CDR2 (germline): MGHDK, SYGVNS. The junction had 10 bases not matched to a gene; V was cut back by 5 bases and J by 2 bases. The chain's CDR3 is CASSRKQGASTYEQYF. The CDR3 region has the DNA TGTGCCAGCAGTCGAAAACAGGGGGCTAGCACCTACGAGCAGTACTTC.

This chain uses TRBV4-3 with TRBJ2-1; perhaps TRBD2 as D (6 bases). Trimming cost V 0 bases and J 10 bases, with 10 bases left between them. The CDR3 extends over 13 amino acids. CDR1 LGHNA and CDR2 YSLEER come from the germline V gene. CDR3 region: CASSQDIRGEQFF. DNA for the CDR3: TGCGCCAGCAGCCAAGATATCCGGGGGGAGCAGTTCTTC.

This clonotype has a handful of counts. The chain's CDR3 is CASSPLGGLSTYEQYF. The CDR3 DNA follows: TGTGCCAGCAGCCCACTTGGCGGGTTATCCACCTACGAGCAGTACTTC. The gene calls are TRBV7-9 and TRBJ2-7, with D tentatively TRBD2 (5 bases). The V and J ends lost 5 bases and 2 bases respectively, with 19 bases between them. The CDR3 spans 16 residues. CDR1 and CDR2 (germline): SEHNR, FQNEAQ (reference sequence).

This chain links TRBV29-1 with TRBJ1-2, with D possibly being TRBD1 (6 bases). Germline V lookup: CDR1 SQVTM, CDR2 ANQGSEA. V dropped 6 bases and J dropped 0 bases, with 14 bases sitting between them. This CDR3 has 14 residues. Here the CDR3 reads CSVPWTASNYGYTF. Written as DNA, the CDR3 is TGCAGCGTCCCTTGGACAGCCTCTAACTATGGCTACACCTTC.

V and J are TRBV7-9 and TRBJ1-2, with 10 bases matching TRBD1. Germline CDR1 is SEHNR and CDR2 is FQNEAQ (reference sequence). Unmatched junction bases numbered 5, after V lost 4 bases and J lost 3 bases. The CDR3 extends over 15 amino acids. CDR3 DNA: TGTGCCAGCAGCTCCGGGGACAGGGGTTACTATGGCTACACCTTC. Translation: CASSSGDRGYYGYTF.

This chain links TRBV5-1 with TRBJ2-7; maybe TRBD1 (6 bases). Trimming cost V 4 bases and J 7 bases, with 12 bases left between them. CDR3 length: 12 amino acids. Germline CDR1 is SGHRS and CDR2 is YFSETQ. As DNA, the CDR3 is TGCGCCAGCAGCCCTCAGGGGATGGAGCAGTACTTC. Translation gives CASSPQGMEQYF.

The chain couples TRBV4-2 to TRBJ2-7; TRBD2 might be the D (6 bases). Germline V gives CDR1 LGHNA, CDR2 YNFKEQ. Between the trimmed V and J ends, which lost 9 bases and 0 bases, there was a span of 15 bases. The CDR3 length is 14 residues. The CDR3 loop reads CARQETRSSYEQYF. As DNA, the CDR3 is TGTGCCAGGCAAGAGACTAGATCCTCCTACGAGCAGTACTTC.

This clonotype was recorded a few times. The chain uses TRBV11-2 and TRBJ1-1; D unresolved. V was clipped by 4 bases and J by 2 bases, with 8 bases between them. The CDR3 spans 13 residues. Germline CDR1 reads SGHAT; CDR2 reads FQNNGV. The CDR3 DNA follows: TGTGCCAGCAGCTACTACACCAACACTGAAGCTTTCTTT. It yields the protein CASSYYTNTEAFF.

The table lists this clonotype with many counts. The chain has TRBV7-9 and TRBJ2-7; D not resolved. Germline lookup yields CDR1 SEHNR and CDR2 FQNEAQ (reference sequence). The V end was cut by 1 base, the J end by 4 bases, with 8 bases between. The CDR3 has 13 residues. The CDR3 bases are TGTGCCAGCAGCTTAGACGGCGGTTACGAGCAGTACTTC. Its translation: CASSLDGGYEQYF.

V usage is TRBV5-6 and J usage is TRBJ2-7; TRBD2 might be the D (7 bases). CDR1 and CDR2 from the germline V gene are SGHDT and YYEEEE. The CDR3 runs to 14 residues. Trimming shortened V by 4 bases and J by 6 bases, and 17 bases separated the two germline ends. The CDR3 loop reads CASSEGGLFREQYF. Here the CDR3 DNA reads TGTGCCAGCAGCGAGGGGGGACTATTCCGCGAGCAGTACTTC.

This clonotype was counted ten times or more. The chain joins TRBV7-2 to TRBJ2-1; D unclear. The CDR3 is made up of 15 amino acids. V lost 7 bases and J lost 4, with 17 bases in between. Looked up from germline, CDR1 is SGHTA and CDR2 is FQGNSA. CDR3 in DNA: TGTGCCAGCAAAAGACGGGCGGAACCTTACAATGAGCAGTTCTTC. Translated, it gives CASKRRAEPYNEQFF.